This paragraph reports one TCR beta chain. Its antigen remains unknown. The source of the sample is a study of T cells in localized non-small cell lung cancer. Study outcomes and limitations: Without multi-region sequencing, intratumor heterogeneity could not be excluded.

Germline CDR1 is SGHTS and CDR2 is YDEGEE. The CDR3 totals 17 residues. V lost 4 bases and J lost 4, with 21 bases in between. The method was immunoSEQ multiplex PCR; TCRdb's version includes in-frame clones alone and lacks a portion of them. The data hold approximately 76,000 clones, with around 82% observed a single time. The genes are TRBV5-8 and TRBJ2-4, with a possible D match to TRBD1 (6 bases). This clonotype was obtained from a female donor over 55 with stage I lung adenocarcinoma. The sequenced sample was peripheral blood, obtained before any cancer treatment. CDR3 in amino acids: CASSPPGTQKRKNIQYF. Written as DNA, the CDR3 is TGTGCCAGCAGCCCCCCCGGGACACAAAAGAGGAAAAACATTCAGTACTTC. The whole variable domain, filled in from reference TRBV5-8 and TRBJ2-4, reads EAGVTQSPTHLIKTRGQQATLRCSPISGHTSVYWYQQALGLGLQFLLWYDEGEERNRGNFPPRFSGRQFPNYSSELNVNALELEDSALYLCASSPPGTQKRKNIQYFGAGTRLSVL.